This T cell receptor beta chain is from a study of cytomegalovirus exposure and HLA in healthy donors (TCRdb year 2017). With respect to the entire study: A later analysis indicated that the 130 or so validation repertoires were generated on the platform also employed for the 700 or so repertoires of the first cohort. The study was designed to test whether signatures of past pathogen exposure could be identified by cataloging public T cell receptors. Besides the first cohort of 666 subjects, a separate validation cohort made up of over 95 different subjects was used. High-throughput TCR immunosequencing, statistical association of individual TCRs with disease status, and machine learning were combined to predict cytomegalovirus infection status.

Library creation used the immunoSEQ multiplex PCR assay. The paper's data handling went like this. A statistical classification framework was developed to diagnose cytomegalovirus status using the catalog of TCR beta chain sequences. TCRdb provides this immuneACCESS table in a form limited to in-frame rearrangements. Some clones are lacking; in checked studies, under half of them reflect an unresolved V gene, and why the rest are absent is not known. V, J and clone size reflect that table, while D and trimming were determined from the DNA. For this sample there are 150,000 to 250,000 clones; 70% to 85% appear just once. The ten largest clonotypes hold roughly 12% of the sample. The donors belonged to the validation cohort of about 110 subjects, which was separate from the roughly 670-subject first cohort. The CDR3 spans 15 residues, from the cysteine through the phenylalanine. The sequence is cut down to CDR3 DNA, 45 bases in frame from base 1. Trimming accounts for 1 base at V and 6 bases at J, while the number of junction bases matched to no gene is 4. According to the germline V gene, CDR1 reads SGHDT and CDR2 reads YYEEEE.

Results the study describes overall, beyond this receptor: A total of roughly 160 TCR beta chains were listed by the study as associated with cytomegalovirus. The classifier was reported to diagnose cytomegalovirus status with high specificity and sensitivity in both the original and validation cohorts. The validation cohort had no HLA typing available for a later analysis, so co-occurrence within that cohort was assessed over all 120 or so repertoires. In a later analysis, TCRs clustered in the first cohort were found to also tend to co-occur in the 130 or so validation repertoires, with around 94% of cluster scores above 0. A few of the identified cytomegalovirus-associated TCR beta chains were confirmed in vitro to be specific for cytomegalovirus antigens. The authors suggested that the approach could potentially be extended to other disease states and immunological phenotypes. Most TCR sequences were observed very rarely across donors, whereas some public TCRs were present in many individuals.

As to this clone: Its target antigen remains unknown. Within one base of it there is no much larger clone, and no base qualities were kept.

The clonotype was recovered from a woman in her twenties or thirties in good health and CMV-seropositive. The sample consisted of PBMCs. The V and J segments used are TRBV5-6 and TRBJ1-4, with 9 middle bases fitting TRBD1. The DNA reads TGTGCCAGCAGCTTGCGGACAGGGGCCGATGAAAAACTGTTTTTT. This yields the protein CASSLRTGADEKLFF.